Reported below is one T cell receptor (beta chain). These data come from a study of blood T cell repertoires in COVID-19. Study in general: COVID-19 samples collected from the United States, Italy and Spain covered acute and convalescent phases. PBMCs, B-cell-depleted T cells, or T cells provided the cDNA or gDNA that made up the material.

In the original workflow: Estimated nucleated cell counts came from reference gene primer amplification. Sequencing was performed with immunoSEQ multiplex PCR; in TCRdb, only in-frame clones are kept and a portion is missing. V and J calls plus clone size are reproduced from that table; the DNA served to infer D and trimming. The profile shows 95,000 to 150,000 clones, 75% to 85% of them singletons. CDR3 length equals 13 residues. Per the germline V gene, CDR1 is SGHRS and CDR2 is YFSETQ. Trimming removed 4 bases at V and 6 bases at J, with 13 bases between. The sequence derives from a woman of 80 years or more with acute or convalescent COVID-19. Sequencing input: peripheral blood. The V and J genes are TRBV5-1 and TRBJ2-5; D remains unclear. The CDR3 protein is CASSLVSRQTQYF. The DNA for the CDR3 is TGCGCCAGCAGCCTGGTGAGCCGTCAGACCCAGTACTTC.